The next 8 T cell receptor beta chains were all read from a single sample in a study of identical twins. TCRdb re-analysed the 5' RACE reads in MiXCR, keeping a single row per CDR3 protein. The sample gives fewer than 500,000 distinct CDR3 sequences, 14% of which show up once; approximately 0.98% is in the top ten. This sample also appeared in a second study, on yellow fever vaccine responses in identical twins.

Sample: CD4+ T cells sorted from blood. The source of these receptors is a woman in her late teens or twenties in good health.

This clonotype turned up a few times. CDR3: CASTPGDTNYGYTF. Written as DNA, the CDR3 is TGTGCCAGCACCCCCGGGGATACCAACTATGGCTACACCTTC. The rearrangement uses TRBV12-3 or TRBV12-4 and TRBJ1-2, with D unclear. Trimming removed 7 bases from V and 2 bases from J, with 14 bases in between. The CDR3 loop spans 14 amino acids.

The rearrangement uses TRBV20-1 and TRBJ2-1, with a weak D call TRBD2 (5 bases). Trimming removed 0 bases from V and 8 bases from J, with 17 bases in between. CDR3 length: 15 amino acids. CDR1 is DFQATT and CDR2 is SNEGSKA in the germline V gene (reference sequence). For the CDR3, the DNA is TGCAGTGCTAGAGAAAGAGCTAGCCATGAGTATGAGCAGTTCTTC. It codes for CSARERASHEYEQFF.

This clonotype was observed a handful of times. The chain uses TRBV5-1 and TRBJ2-5; 11 bases align to TRBD2. The germline V gene encodes CDR1 SGHRS and CDR2 YFSETQ. V was pared by 0 bases and J by 1 base, with 5 bases of the junction left unmatched. The CDR3 has 17 residues. CDR3 region: CASSLVPSGGTQETQYF. The CDR3 DNA is TGCGCCAGCAGCTTGGTTCCTAGCGGGGGGACCCAAGAGACCCAGTACTTC.

The genes are TRBV5-1 and TRBJ2-5, with D perhaps TRBD2 (5 bases). Germline V gene data show CDR1 as SGHRS and CDR2 as YFSETQ. The CDR3 has 14 residues. The V and J ends lost 3 bases and 0 bases respectively, with 9 bases between them. CDR3: CASSSSGDQETQYF. CDR3 DNA sequence: TGCGCCAGCAGCTCGAGCGGAGACCAAGAGACCCAGTACTTC.

This clonotype turned up a few times. This sequence joins TRBV7-8 and TRBJ2-1; D call uncertain. The ends were cut back, 4 bases at V and 9 bases at J, with 16 bases in the middle. Germline V gene lookup returns CDR1 SGHVS and CDR2 FQNEAQ. This CDR3 has 14 amino acids. The CDR3 region is CASSSVFRVPEQFF. The CDR3 coding sequence is TGTGCCAGCAGCTCGGTGTTCCGGGTCCCTGAGCAGTTCTTC. Together with reference TRBV7-8 and TRBJ2-1, the CDR3 gives the full variable domain: GAGVSQSPRYKVAKRGQDVALRCDPISGHVSLFWYQQALGQGPEFLTYFQNEAQLDKSGLPSDRFFAERPEGSVSTLKIQRTQQEDSAVYLCASSSVFRVPEQFFGPGTRLTVL.

Many counts were recorded for this clonotype. Here the CDR3 reads CSAYVSGTGHNSPLHF. The CDR3 DNA sequence: TGCAGTGCTTACGTTTCCGGGACAGGCCATAATTCACCCCTCCACTTT. The chain links TRBV20-1 to TRBJ1-6, with 8 bases aligning to TRBD1. V was clipped by 5 bases and J by 5 bases; unmatched bases: 11. This CDR3 region has 16 residues. Germline CDR1 is DFQATT and CDR2 is SNEGSKA (reference sequence).

This clonotype was seen a few times. The V gene is TRBV7-2, the J gene TRBJ2-1, with unresolved D. CDR1 and CDR2 from the germline V gene are SGHTA and FQGNSA. Trimming stripped 1 base from V and 5 bases from J, with 12 bases between. The CDR3 runs to 15 residues. The CDR3, as DNA: TGTGCCAGCAGCTTAGATCGAGGTAGGAACAATGAGCAGTTCTTC. Encoded protein: CASSLDRGRNNEQFF.

V usage is TRBV19 and J usage is TRBJ2-1; D not certain. V gave up 4 bases and J gave up 0 bases, with 13 bases separating them. The germline V gene encodes CDR1 LNHDA and CDR2 SQIVND (reference sequence). This CDR3 has 16 residues. The CDR3 sequence is CASSRDKASSYNEQFF. The CDR3 nucleotides are TGTGCCAGTAGTAGAGACAAGGCCAGCTCCTACAATGAGCAGTTCTTC. Full variable domain (remainder filled in from reference TRBV19 and TRBJ2-1): DGGITQSPKYLFRKEGQNVTLSCEQNLNHDAMYWYRQDPGQGLRLIYYSQIVNDFQKGDIAEGYSVSREKKESFPLTVTSAQKNPTAFYLCASSRDKASSYNEQFFGPGTRLTVL.